The T cell receptor (beta chain) described here comes from a study of T cell repertoires in cytomegalovirus infection. This clonotype was seen at least ten times. TCRdb itself ran the reads through MiXCR, one entry per CDR3 protein. This repertoire shows around 630,000 distinct CDR3 sequences, 24% found once; its top ten account for less than 10%. The source material was CD8+ T cells from PBMCs. The sequence came from a human donor in good health (CMV status not recorded). Some clones in this sample may be carry-over from other donors' samples.

CDR3: CASLGGQPQHF. CDR3 bases: TGTGCCTCCTTAGGCGGTCAGCCCCAGCATTTT. The chain uses TRBV7-2 and TRBJ1-5; no clear D gene. Germline V CDR1 and CDR2: SGHTA, FQGNSA. V lost 11 bases and J lost 6, with 11 bases in between. CDR3 length equals 11 residues.